The rows below give T cell receptor beta chains drawn from one sample of a study of shared clonotypes between healthy human individuals. The table came from immunoSEQ multiplex PCR; TCRdb's copy has only in-frame clones and leaves some out. There are about 2.3 million clones in the sample; more than 80% occur only once, and about 0.39% lies in the top ten. The specimen was naive CD4+ T cells from PBMCs. These receptor sequences come from a man aged 18 to 29 in good health. Some clones in this sample may be carry-over from other donors' samples. CDR3s include the opening cysteine and the closing phenylalanine or tryptophan.

j_call cdr3_length v_call cdr3_aa
TRBJ1-1 13 TRBV30 CAWSVRRDTEAFF
TRBJ2-5 17 TRBV5-1 CASSLLVTSGVQETQYF
TRBJ1-4 15 TRBV4-3 CASSPQTGRNEKLFF
TRBJ2-7 15 TRBV7-2 CASSSDGGRVDEQYF
TRBJ1-1 15 TRBV9 CASSKGQGRNTEAFF
TRBJ2-2 17 TRBV18 CASSLDSGGTNTGELFF
TRBJ2-1 16 TRBV7-3 CASSLMGGLSPNEQFF
TRBJ2-3 12 TRBV29-1 CSVKGGTDTQYF
TRBJ1-2 15 TRBV6-5 CASSYSTDRVYGYTF
TRBJ2-7 14 TRBV2 CASSEEVTPREQYF
TRBJ2-7 16 TRBV9 CASSVSPTSLSGEQYF
TRBJ1-6 19 TRBV10-3 CAISQRDRGRGSYNSPLHF
TRBJ2-5 15 TRBV6-5 CASSYSAGIQETQYF
TRBJ1-3 16 TRBV6-6 CASSFTGRGAGNTIYF
TRBJ2-7 15 TRBV7-9 CASSTSGTETYEQYF
TRBJ1-1 15 TRBV29-1 CSVGEVGGPMGPAFF
TRBJ1-1 12 TRBV6-1 CASSEAPTEAFF
TRBJ2-3 17 TRBV5-1 CASSLTGSGSSTDTQYF
TRBJ2-7 15 TRBV6-5 CASSRPGTQRGEQYF
TRBJ2-7 16 TRBV7-8 CASSLWGSQGFHEQYF
TRBJ2-7 14 TRBV5-1 CASSFAVSSYEQYF
TRBJ1-4 15 TRBV28 CASRGGPSYNEKLFF
TRBJ2-7 13 TRBV7-3 CASSLLADYEQYF
TRBJ2-1 16 TRBV5-1 CASSYGGRSSYNEQFF
TRBJ2-7 16 TRBV18 CASSPLGTSGSLEQYF
TRBJ1-4 15 TRBV4-3 CASSQGIGLNEKLFF
TRBJ2-2 20 TRBV9 CASSAPSGLAGGQGTGELFF
TRBJ2-2 13 TRBV30 CAWSVRGAGELFF
TRBJ2-1 17 TRBV7-3 CASSSPAAGRTYNEQFF
TRBJ2-3 16 TRBV7-9 CASSFSPSGRGNTQYF
TRBJ1-5 15 TRBV19 CASIGTGGLYQPQHF
TRBJ1-1 15 TRBV7-3 CASSQSGREGTEAFF